The 30 T cell receptor beta chains below all came from one sample that was sequenced in a study of cytomegalovirus exposure and HLA in healthy donors. Vbeta (60) and Jbeta (13) primers were used in the PCR. Clones were read by immunoSEQ multiplex PCR, and TCRdb kept only the in-frame ones, dropping some. The sample comprises some 150,000 clones, almost 85% of which are singletons, and about 5% rests with the top ten. The sequenced material came from PBMCs. These receptors came from a man aged 25-45 years in good health and CMV-seropositive.

The chain is built from TRBV28 and TRBJ1-2; D may be TRBD1 (5 bases). Germline CDR1 is MDHEN and CDR2 is SYDVKM. The CDR3 runs to 16 residues. With 6 bases removed from V and 3 bases from J, the gap between germline ends came to 20 bases. The CDR3 nucleotides are TGTGCCAGCAGACTGGGGGGGACTGGGCCTCACTATGGCTACACCTTC. It codes for CASRLGGTGPHYGYTF.

This rearrangement joins TRBV19 to TRBJ1-4, with 7 bases fitting TRBD1. The V gene's germline CDR1 is LNHDA and CDR2 SQIVND (reference sequence). After removal of 3 bases from V and 4 bases from J, the junction contained 2 bases not matched to a gene. CDR3 size: 14 residues. The CDR3 DNA follows: TGTGCCAGTAGTATTCGGGACAGTAATGAAAAACTGTTTTTT. Its protein product is CASSIRDSNEKLFF.

The CDR3 region is CASSFPTTHEQYF. The CDR3 bases are TGTGCCAGCAGTTTCCCGACAACCCACGAGCAGTACTTC. The rearrangement joins TRBV28 to TRBJ2-5, with no clear D. TRBJ2-7 explains the end of the DNA better; the J call may be wrong. The length of the CDR3 is 13 residues. Germline loops: CDR1 MDHEN, CDR2 SYDVKM.

The chain is built from TRBV27 and TRBJ2-3, with TRBD1 as a possible D gene (5 bases). The CDR3 is 16 amino acids. CDR1 MNHEY and CDR2 SMNVEV come from the germline V gene (reference sequence). Trimming took off 0 bases at V and 0 bases at J, with 10 bases between the two ends. CDR3 sequence reads: CASSLSGLTSTDTQYF. CDR3 nucleotide sequence: TGTGCCAGCAGTTTATCGGGGCTGACTAGCACAGATACGCAGTATTTT.

A few counts support this clone. The chain links TRBV7-6 to TRBJ2-2; TRBD2 matches at 10 bases. Germline V CDR1 and CDR2: SGHVS, FNYEAQ. There are 16 residues in the CDR3. V shed 5 bases and J 8 bases; nucleotides not matched to a gene: 11. Here the CDR3 reads CASSAWLAGGRGELFF. The CDR3 coding sequence is TGTGCCAGCAGCGCCTGGTTAGCGGGAGGCCGGGGGGAGCTGTTTTTT.

V and J are TRBV2 and TRBJ2-5; maybe TRBD2 (5 bases). CDR1 is SNHLY, CDR2 FYNNEI, per germline. V lost 3 bases, J lost 3 bases, and 11 bases lay in between. The CDR3 is 14 residues long. DNA for the CDR3: TGTGCCAGCAGTGACAGAAGCGGCAAAGAGACCCAGTACTTC. Encoded protein: CASSDRSGKETQYF.

CDR3 residues: CASSLIGSNQETQYF. The CDR3 DNA sequence: TGTGCCAGCAGTTTAATAGGGAGTAATCAAGAGACCCAGTACTTC. The chain combines TRBV27 with TRBJ2-5, with D maybe TRBD2 (5 bases). Germline assignment: CDR1 MNHEY and CDR2 SMNVEV (reference sequence). The CDR3 has 15 residues. V lost 2 bases, J lost 2 bases, and 12 bases lay in between.

This chain links TRBV6-5 with TRBJ1-5; 10 nucleotides match TRBD1. CDR1 and CDR2 (germline): MNHEY, SVGAGI. With 6 bases clipped from V and 2 bases from J, the junction kept 4 bases outside the gene matches. The CDR3 contains 15 residues. CDR3 nucleotide sequence: TGTGCCAGCAGGCGACAGGGGGCTGGCAATCAGCCCCAGCATTTT. The encoded protein is CASRRQGAGNQPQHF.

The chain is built from TRBV21-1 and TRBJ2-1; the D call of TRBD1 is as the table states it, not checked on the DNA. TRBV21-1 is marked as a pseudogene. This CDR3 region has 15 residues. The CDR3 spells CASSDPGTLYNEQFF. CDR3 DNA sequence: TGTGCCAGCAGCGACCCCGGGACACTCTACAATGAGCAGTTCTTC.

The V call is TRBV25-1, the J call TRBJ2-7, with TRBD2 identical over 11 bases. This CDR3 contains 13 residues. The germline CDR1 and CDR2 sequences are MGHDK and SYGVNS. V lost 10 bases to trimming and J lost 5 bases; unmatched junction nucleotides: 7. The CDR3 is CAIGLAGGNEQYF. In DNA form, the CDR3 reads TGTGCCATCGGGCTAGCGGGAGGTAACGAGCAGTACTTC.

The J gene is TRBJ2-5, the V gene TRBV7-6, with TRBD2 identical over 9 bases. V shed 5 bases and J 5 bases; nucleotides not matched to a gene: 6. Germline V gene lookup returns CDR1 SGHVS and CDR2 FNYEAQ. There are 14 residues in the CDR3. CDR3 protein: CASSHSGSWETQYF. In DNA form, the CDR3 reads TGTGCCAGCAGCCATAGCGGGAGTTGGGAGACCCAGTACTTC.

The chain has TRBV2 and TRBJ1-4, with a tentative D call TRBD1 (5 bases). From germline, CDR1 is SNHLY and CDR2 FYNNEI. This CDR3 is built from 14 residues. Between the trimmed V and J ends, which lost 1 base and 8 bases, there was a span of 11 bases. The CDR3 here is CASSEDRSSEKLFF. DNA of the CDR3: TGTGCCAGCAGTGAAGACAGGAGTAGCGAAAAACTGTTTTTT.

The chain combines TRBV5-1 with TRBJ2-7; D perhaps matches TRBD1 (5 bases). The CDR3 extends over 15 amino acids. CDR1 is SGHRS and CDR2 is YFSETQ in the germline V gene. V was clipped by 3 bases and J by 3 bases, with 16 bases between them. CDR3 DNA sequence: TGCGCCAGCAGCTCAACAGGACCCGCTAGCTACGAGCAGTACTTC. This codes for CASSSTGPASYEQYF.

Regarding this clone: An end of the junction differs from the germline gene, which may be a read error. The chain is built from TRBV7-9 and TRBJ2-7; no firm D call. Per germline, CDR1 SEHNR and CDR2 FQNEAQ (reference sequence). This CDR3 comprises 13 residues. CDR3 DNA: TGTTCCAGCAGCTTGGGCTCTATCTACGAGCAGTACTTC. Translated, it gives CSSSLGSIYEQYF.

The chain is built from TRBV14 and TRBJ1-5; no clear D. Per germline, CDR1 SGHDN and CDR2 FVKESK. The V and J ends lost 0 bases and 10 bases respectively, with 10 bases between them. The CDR3 is 13 amino acids. The CDR3 is CASSQDLVAPQHF. The CDR3 DNA sequence: TGTGCCAGCAGCCAAGATTTGGTGGCTCCCCAGCATTTT.

This clone was seen only once. The J gene is TRBJ2-7, the V gene TRBV29-1; 10 bases agree with TRBD2. From germline, CDR1 is SQVTM and CDR2 ANQGSEA. J was trimmed by 3 bases and V by 2 bases; bases with no gene match: 10. The CDR3 contains 16 residues. The CDR3 nucleotides read TGCAGCGTTGAATTAGCGGGAGGATCCCCCAGCTACGAGCAGTACTTC. This gives the protein CSVELAGGSPSYEQYF.

The V gene is TRBV29-1, the J gene TRBJ1-2, with a weak D call TRBD1 (5 bases). V gave up 4 bases and J gave up 4 bases, with 7 bases separating them. The CDR3 sequence is 11 residues long. CDR1 and CDR2 (germline): SQVTM, ANQGSEA. The CDR3 is CSVGTGYGYTF. Here the CDR3 DNA reads TGCAGCGTTGGAACAGGCTATGGCTACACCTTC. Based on the CDR3 plus reference TRBV29-1 and TRBJ1-2, the full variable domain is SAVISQKPSRDICQRGTSLTIQCQVDSQVTMMFWYRQQPGQSLTLIATANQGSEATYESGFVIDKFPISRPNLTFSTLTVSNMSPEDSSIYLCSVGTGYGYTFGSGTRLTVV.

This clone appeared once. The genes are TRBV7-9 and TRBJ1-6; D perhaps matches TRBD1 (6 bases). Germline CDR1 reads SEHNR; CDR2 reads FQNEAQ (reference sequence). Trimming cost V 4 bases and J 5 bases, with 12 bases left between them. This CDR3 comprises 15 residues. CDR3 in amino acids: CASSSRQDNNSPLHF. In nucleotides, the CDR3 is TGTGCCAGCAGCTCCCGACAGGATAATAATTCACCCCTCCACTTT.

The chain joins TRBV28 to TRBJ2-2; 9 bases align to TRBD2. The CDR3 contains 21 residues. Germline V gene data show CDR1 as MDHEN and CDR2 as SYDVKM. With 1 base clipped from V and 0 bases from J, the junction kept 15 bases outside the gene matches. CDR3 nucleotide sequence: TGTGCCAGCAGTTTATCAGGGCTAGTATTAGCGGGAGATCCGAACACCGGGGAGCTGTTTTTT. It yields the protein CASSLSGLVLAGDPNTGELFF.

V and J are TRBV6-5 and TRBJ2-1; TRBD1 aligns across 8 bases. CDR1 MNHEY and CDR2 SVGAGI come from the germline V gene. This CDR3 has 15 residues. Trimming took 4 bases from V and 6 from J; bases not matched to a gene: 8. The DNA for the CDR3 is TGTGCCAGCAGTTCCTCGAGACAGGGGAGCAATGAGCAGTTCTTC. This translates into CASSSSRQGSNEQFF.

In this sample, this clone turned up a few times. The J gene is TRBJ1-2, the V gene TRBV6-1; D gene unclear. Trimming cost V 4 bases and J 0 bases, with 6 bases left between them. The CDR3 extends over 13 amino acids. The germline gives CDR1 MNHNS, CDR2 SASEGT. CDR3 region: CASSAKPNYGYTF. The CDR3 bases are TGTGCCAGCAGTGCTAAGCCTAACTATGGCTACACCTTC.

V is TRBV28 and J is TRBJ1-5; 8 bases are a match to TRBD1. Germline lookup yields CDR1 MDHEN and CDR2 SYDVKM. There are 12 residues in the CDR3. The ends lost 6 bases at V and 7 bases at J; junction bases unmatched: 2. As DNA, the CDR3 is TGTGCCAGCAGACAGGGGGTCCAGCCCCAGCATTTT. It encodes CASRQGVQPQHF.

This chain joins TRBV5-1 and TRBJ1-4, with a possible D match to TRBD1 (6 bases). This CDR3 is 14 amino acids long. Germline V gene lookup returns CDR1 SGHRS and CDR2 YFSETQ. V lost 2 bases to trimming and J lost 4 bases, with 9 bases between them. CDR3 sequence reads: CASSFRDINEKLFF. For the CDR3, the DNA is TGCGCCAGCAGCTTCCGGGACATTAATGAAAAACTGTTTTTT.

In its sample, this clone was seen a few times. This chain connects TRBV4-1 to TRBJ2-5; the match to TRBD2 covers 10 bases. J gave up 5 bases and V 0 bases, and 9 bases lay outside the gene matches. CDR1 is MGHRA and CDR2 is YSYEKL in the germline V gene. The CDR3 sequence is 17 residues long. CDR3 in DNA: TGCGCCAGCAGCCAAGATAGGAGCGGGAGGGCCGGGGAGACCCAGTACTTC. Amino acid sequence: CASSQDRSGRAGETQYF.

This chain connects TRBV6-6 to TRBJ1-2; D perhaps matches TRBD1 (5 bases). V dropped 0 bases and J dropped 4 bases, with 12 bases sitting between them. The length of the CDR3 is 15 residues. CDR1 MNHNY and CDR2 SVGAGI come from the germline V gene (reference sequence). CDR3 nucleotide sequence: TGTGCCAGCAGTTACTCCGGCACAGGAATCTATGGCTACACCTTC. Amino acids: CASSYSGTGIYGYTF.

This chain connects TRBV9 to TRBJ1-1; no clear D gene. Germline-derived CDR1 and CDR2 are SGDLS and YYNGEE. The V end lost 2 bases, the J end lost 0 bases, and 11 bases lay between the germline ends. This CDR3 has 15 amino acids. The CDR3: CASSVETVMNTEAFF. For the CDR3, the DNA is TGTGCCAGCAGCGTGGAAACAGTCATGAACACTGAAGCTTTCTTT.

The V call is TRBV5-1, the J call TRBJ2-1, with 9 bases fitting TRBD2. CDR1 and CDR2 from the germline V gene are SGHRS and YFSETQ. J gave up 12 bases and V 0 bases, and 13 bases lay outside the gene matches. CDR3 length: 16 amino acids. CDR3 in amino acids: CASSLGVAGDVDGQFF. In nucleotides, the CDR3 is TGCGCCAGCAGCTTGGGGGTAGCGGGAGATGTTGATGGGCAGTTCTTC.

The chain couples TRBV19 to TRBJ2-2, with TRBD1 matching over 8 bases. CDR3 length: 16 residues. Germline CDR1 and CDR2: LNHDA and SQIVND (reference sequence). Trimming at V came to 4 bases and at J to 0 bases, leaving 4 bases not matched to a gene. DNA for the CDR3: TGTGCCAGTAGTACCCGGACAGGGACGAACACCGGGGAGCTGTTTTTT. This codes for CASSTRTGTNTGELFF. Full variable domain (remainder filled in from reference TRBV19 and TRBJ2-2): DGGITQSPKYLFRKEGQNVTLSCEQNLNHDAMYWYRQDPGQGLRLIYYSQIVNDFQKGDIAEGYSVSREKKESFPLTVTSAQKNPTAFYLCASSTRTGTNTGELFFGEGSRLTVL.

The V gene is TRBV7-9, the J gene TRBJ1-5, with no clear D. CDR1 and CDR2 (germline): SEHNR, FQNEAQ (reference sequence). With 5 bases removed from V and 0 bases from J, the gap between germline ends came to 8 bases. The CDR3 covers 14 residues. The CDR3 here is CASSEGGSNQPQHF. The CDR3 DNA reads as TGTGCCAGCAGCGAGGGTGGTAGCAATCAGCCCCAGCATTTT.

This clone has only one observation. The V and J genes are TRBV5-4 and TRBJ2-1, with D possibly TRBD2 on 5 matching bases. Trimming took 6 bases from V and 8 from J, leaving 18 bases between them. From germline, CDR1 is SGHNT and CDR2 YYREEE (reference sequence). CDR3 length: 14 amino acids. The DNA for the CDR3 is TGTGCCAGCATGCGTAACATGGGGAGCGATGAGCAGTTCTTC. Amino acids: CASMRNMGSDEQFF.